These 18 T cell receptor beta chains were all obtained from the same sample, sequenced in a study of blood T cell repertoires in COVID-19. Sequenced by immunoSEQ multiplex PCR; TCRdb stores in-frame clones only, minus some. The table shows about 240,000 clones, with approximately 85% occurring only once. Sequences were obtained from peripheral blood. These receptors all stem from a man of 80 years or more with acute or convalescent COVID-19.

CDR3 sequence reads: CASSPGQGETQYF. CDR3 coding DNA: TGTGCCAGCAGCCCGGGACAGGGGGAGACCCAGTACTTC. The chain combines TRBV7-8 with TRBJ2-5, with TRBD1 matching 10 bases. The CDR3 totals 13 residues. Trimming removed 5 bases from V and 5 bases from J; junction bases left unmatched: 2. Germline-derived CDR1 and CDR2 are SGHVS and FQNEAQ.

The chain employs TRBV24-1 and TRBJ1-2, with D possibly being TRBD1 (6 bases). V was shortened by 7 bases and J by 0 bases, with 11 bases between the two germline ends. There are 14 residues in the CDR3. Germline assignment: CDR1 KGHDR and CDR2 SFDVKD. CDR3 bases: TGTGCCACCAGCGAACAGGGATCTAACTATGGCTACACCTTC. Protein: CATSEQGSNYGYTF.

The chain carries TRBV9 and TRBJ1-2; D unclear. Trimming cost V 0 bases and J 0 bases, with 9 bases left between them. Germline CDR1 reads SGDLS; CDR2 reads YYNGEE. There are 15 residues in the CDR3. CDR3 nucleotides: TGTGCCAGCAGCGTAGCAACTTCTGCTAACTATGGCTACACCTTC. This sequence encodes CASSVATSANYGYTF.

The V gene is TRBV15, the J gene TRBJ1-6; 7 nucleotides match TRBD1. This CDR3 is 15 amino acids long. Trimming cost V 0 bases and J 8 bases; bases outside gene matches: 4. The germline gives CDR1 LNHNV, CDR2 YYDKDF (reference sequence). CDR3 region: CATSRDPTGYSPLHF. CDR3 nucleotides: TGTGCCACCAGCAGAGACCCGACAGGGTATTCACCCCTCCACTTT.

The V gene is TRBV9, the J gene TRBJ2-1; 7 positions match TRBD2. CDR1 is SGDLS, CDR2 YYNGEE, per germline. The CDR3 extends over 15 amino acids. Trimming took 0 bases from V and 4 from J; bases not matched to a gene: 4. CDR3 residues: CASSVVVGGYNEQFF. In DNA, the CDR3 is TGTGCCAGCAGCGTAGTGGTCGGGGGGTACAATGAGCAGTTCTTC.

The rearrangement joins TRBV2 to TRBJ2-2; 7 bases line up with TRBD1. Germline assignment: CDR1 SNHLY and CDR2 FYNNEI. V gave up 6 bases and J gave up 10 bases; unmatched junction bases: 11. This CDR3 is built from 14 residues. The CDR3 here is CASSPLGQPLELFF. As DNA, the CDR3 is TGTGCCAGCAGCCCATTGGGACAGCCCCTGGAGCTGTTTTTT.

The J gene is TRBJ2-5, the V gene TRBV10-3, with a weak D call TRBD1 (5 bases). Per the germline V gene, CDR1 is ENHRY and CDR2 is SYGVKD. The CDR3 is made up of 16 amino acids. V was trimmed by 4 bases and J by 4 bases, leaving 19 bases between them. The CDR3 is CAISGGAADGPETQYF. CDR3 DNA: TGTGCCATCAGTGGGGGCGCGGCGGACGGCCCAGAGACCCAGTACTTC.

For this clone: This same CDR3 is encoded by further DNA sequences in the sample. The DNA for the CDR3 is TGTGCCAGCTCACCGGGACAGGTGAACACCGGGGAGCTGTTTTTT. This translates into CASSPGQVNTGELFF. V usage is TRBV18 and J usage is TRBJ2-2, with 8 bases that match TRBD1. This CDR3 has 15 residues. Trimming took 3 bases from V and 1 from J; bases not matched to a gene: 1. Looked up from germline, CDR1 is KGHSH and CDR2 is LQKENI. The variable domain in full, with the rest retrieved from reference TRBV18 and TRBJ2-2, is NAGVMQNPRHLVRRRGQEARLRCSPMKGHSHVYWYRQLPEEGLKFMVYLQKENIIDESGMPKERFSAEFPKEGPSILRIQQVVRGDSAAYFCASSPGQVNTGELFFGEGSRLTVL.

This sequence joins TRBV27 and TRBJ2-1, with 10 bases identical to TRBD2. Per the germline V gene, CDR1 is MNHEY and CDR2 is SMNVEV (reference sequence). Germline trimming cut 0 bases from V and 5 bases from J; bases unmatched to any gene: 7. The CDR3 totals 17 residues. DNA for the CDR3: TGTGCCAGCAGTTTATCGGGCGCTAGCGGGAGTAACAATGAGCAGTTCTTC. Translated: CASSLSGASGSNNEQFF.

The chain carries TRBV11-2 and TRBJ1-1, with TRBD1 matching over 8 bases. Germline CDR1 is SGHAT and CDR2 is FQNNGV. This CDR3 is 14 amino acids long. The V gene end was trimmed by 1 base and the J gene end by 5 bases; junction bases not matched to a gene: 3. The DNA of the CDR3 is TGTGCCAGCAGCTTAGCGCAGGGGGCTACTGAAGCTTTCTTT. The encoded protein is CASSLAQGATEAFF.

This chain links TRBV7-2 with TRBJ2-7, with D possibly matching TRBD1 (5 bases). Trimming took 5 bases from V and 7 from J, leaving 15 bases between them. CDR3 size: 13 residues. Germline-derived CDR1 and CDR2 are SGHTA and FQGNSA. The CDR3 region has the DNA TGTGCCAGCAGCACCCCGACAGACCTTGAGCAGTACTTC. Its protein product is CASSTPTDLEQYF.

V usage is TRBV6-2 or TRBV6-3 and J usage is TRBJ2-6, with a possible D match to TRBD2 (5 bases). CDR3 length equals 15 residues. In germline, CDR1 is MNHEY, CDR2 SVGEGT. V lost 6 bases to trimming and J lost 1 base, with 10 bases between them. CDR3 DNA sequence: TGTGCCAGCAGCTATGGGAGTTCTGGGGCCAACGTCCTGACTTTC. Protein: CASSYGSSGANVLTF.

In this sample, this clone turned up a few times. This rearrangement joins TRBV7-9 to TRBJ2-7, with 7 bases that match TRBD1. Germline V CDR1 and CDR2: SEHNR, FQNEAQ (reference sequence). This CDR3 is built from 16 residues. J lost 7 bases, V lost 1 base, and 13 bases had no gene match. CDR3 region: CASSLEEETGSLEQYF. The CDR3 nucleotides read TGTGCCAGCAGCTTAGAGGAGGAGACAGGGAGTTTAGAGCAGTACTTC.

The J gene is TRBJ1-5, the V gene TRBV6-5; no reliable D call. This CDR3 has 14 amino acids. Trimming cost V 5 bases and J 0 bases, with 8 bases left between them. Germline assignment: CDR1 MNHEY and CDR2 SVGAGI. DNA for the CDR3: TGTGCCAGCAGTAAGCTTGATAGCAATCAGCCCCAGCATTTT. Its protein product is CASSKLDSNQPQHF.

V gene TRBV28 combines with J gene TRBJ2-3; D gene uncertain. Germline V lookup: CDR1 MDHEN, CDR2 SYDVKM. The germline V and J ends were trimmed by 5 bases and 2 bases, with 5 bases remaining between them. The CDR3 spans 12 residues. CDR3 region: CASSLVTDTQYF. In nucleotides, the CDR3 is TGTGCCAGCAGTCTCGTCACAGATACGCAGTATTTT.

The chain links TRBV7-2 to TRBJ1-4; a possible D gene is TRBD1 (6 bases). The CDR3 is 15 amino acids. Germline CDR1 is SGHTA and CDR2 is FQGNSA. V shed 1 base and J shed 4 bases, with 10 bases lying between them. The CDR3 DNA sequence: TGTGCCAGCAGCTTAGGAGGGGGAGTTAATGAAAAACTGTTTTTT. Its translation is CASSLGGGVNEKLFF.

The chain couples TRBV9 to TRBJ1-2; the match to TRBD1 covers 12 bases. Germline trimming cut 0 bases from V and 7 bases from J; bases unmatched to any gene: 4. The CDR3 covers 15 residues. Germline loops: CDR1 SGDLS, CDR2 YYNGEE. CDR3 protein: CASSVAGTGGGGYTF. For the CDR3, the DNA is TGTGCCAGCAGCGTAGCTGGGACAGGGGGCGGTGGCTACACCTTC.

The V call is TRBV7-2, the J call TRBJ2-3, with a weak D call TRBD2 (6 bases). The CDR3 spans 15 residues. V was clipped by 3 bases and J by 4 bases, with 14 bases between them. From germline, CDR1 is SGHTA and CDR2 FQGNSA. This CDR3 reads CASSFTGGNPDTQYF. CDR3 nucleotides: TGTGCCAGCAGCTTTACCGGGGGTAATCCAGATACGCAGTATTTT.